A single T cell receptor beta chain is shown here with its context. Its antigen is unidentified. Trimming removed 3 bases from V and 4 bases from J, with 16 bases in between. The CDR3 runs to 15 residues. The germline V gene has CDR1 SGHRS and CDR2 YFSETQ. TCRdb re-called the reads through MiXCR, storing one row per CDR3 protein. This table holds approximately 910,000 distinct CDR3 sequences, around 30% found once. This sample stems from a study of T cell repertoires in cytomegalovirus infection. As for the study in general: CMV epitopes used comprised recently identified HLA-C-restricted ones and well-studied HLA-B-restricted ones. Evidence of both CMV infection and a matching HLA type came from public TCR beta signatures.

Overall study results and limits: The ex vivo response showed dominance by HLA-C-restricted CMV-specific TCR beta clonotypes.

Sample: cultured CD8+ T cells from PBMCs, taken from culture after CMV antigen stimulation. This clonotype originated in a human donor in good health (CMV status not recorded). Some clones in this sample may be carry-over from other donors' samples. The chain employs TRBV5-1 and TRBJ1-1; a possible D gene is TRBD1 (5 bases). CDR3 DNA sequence: TGCGCCAGCAGCTCTGACGGGGGTGTGTCCACTGAAGCTTTCTTT. Its translation is CASSSDGGVSTEAFF.